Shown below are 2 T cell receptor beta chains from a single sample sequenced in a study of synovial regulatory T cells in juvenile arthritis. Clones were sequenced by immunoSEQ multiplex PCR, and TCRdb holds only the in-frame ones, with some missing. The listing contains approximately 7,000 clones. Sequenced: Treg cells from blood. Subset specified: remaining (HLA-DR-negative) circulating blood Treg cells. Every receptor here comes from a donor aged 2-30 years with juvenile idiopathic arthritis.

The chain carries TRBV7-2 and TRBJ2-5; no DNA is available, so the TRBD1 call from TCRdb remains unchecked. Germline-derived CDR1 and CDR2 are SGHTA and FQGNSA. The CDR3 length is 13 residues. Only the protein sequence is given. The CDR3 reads CASSFQGGETQYF.

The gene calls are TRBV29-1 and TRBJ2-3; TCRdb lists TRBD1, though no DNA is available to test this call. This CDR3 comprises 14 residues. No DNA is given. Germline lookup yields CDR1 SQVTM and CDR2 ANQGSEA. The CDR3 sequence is CSVSPGHGTDTQYF.